These 23 T cell receptor beta chains were sequenced from one sample in a study of blood T cell repertoires in COVID-19. Assay: immunoSEQ multiplex PCR; the TCRdb copy retains only in-frame clones and omits some. Of about 250,000 clones listed, approximately 90% were seen once; the top ten hold roughly 0.8%. What was sequenced was peripheral blood. Receptor source: a man aged 30 to 39 with acute or convalescent COVID-19.

The V and J genes are TRBV27 and TRBJ2-1; possibly TRBD1 for D (5 bases). The length of the CDR3 is 15 residues. CDR1 and CDR2 (germline): MNHEY, SMNVEV (reference sequence). The V end was cut by 6 bases, the J end by 3 bases, with 15 bases between. The CDR3 loop is CASSPTDWDYNEQFF. The CDR3 DNA sequence: TGTGCCAGCAGCCCGACAGACTGGGACTACAATGAGCAGTTCTTC.

As DNA, the CDR3 is TGTGCCAGCAGCTTGGCCCGGAGCTCCTACAATGAGCAGTTCTTC. It encodes CASSLARSSYNEQFF. The chain has TRBV11-3 and TRBJ2-1; D remains ambiguous. V gave up 3 bases and J gave up 0 bases, with 9 bases separating them. There are 15 residues in the CDR3. The germline CDR1 and CDR2 sequences are SGHNT and YENEEA.

This chain uses TRBV5-6 with TRBJ1-6, with 10 nucleotides matching TRBD1. In germline, CDR1 is SGHDT, CDR2 YYEEEE. This CDR3 spans 15 amino acids. V lost 3 bases and J lost 9; bases outside the gene matches: 6. The CDR3 nucleotides are TGTGCCAGCAGCTACGGACAGGGGGGGAGTTCACCCCTCCACTTT. As protein: CASSYGQGGSSPLHF.

The rearrangement links TRBV19 to TRBJ1-2; D is ambiguous. Trimming pared 11 bases from V and 7 bases from J, leaving 5 bases between. This CDR3 is 8 amino acids long. CDR1 and CDR2 (germline): LNHDA, SQIVND (reference sequence). The CDR3 here is CAGGGYTF. The DNA for the CDR3 is TGTGCCGGAGGTGGCTACACCTTC.

This chain links TRBV7-6 with TRBJ2-1; 10 positions match TRBD1. V was clipped by 10 bases and J by 6 bases; unmatched bases: 6. Germline V gene data show CDR1 as SGHVS and CDR2 as FNYEAQ. There are 13 residues in the CDR3. The CDR3 sequence is CATQDRGGNEQFF. The CDR3 DNA is TGTGCCACCCAGGACAGGGGGGGCAATGAGCAGTTCTTC. The variable domain in full, with the rest retrieved from reference TRBV7-6 and TRBJ2-1, is GAGVSQSPRYKVTKRGQDVALRCDPISGHVSLYWYRQALGQGPEFLTYFNYEAQQDKSGLPNDRFSAERPEGSISTLTIQRTEQRDSAMYRCATQDRGGNEQFFGPGTRLTVL.

With regard to this clone: Within the sample, other DNA sequences also encode this same CDR3. The rearrangement links TRBV7-3 to TRBJ2-5, with D maybe TRBD2 (5 bases). The CDR3 contains 13 residues. Looked up from germline, CDR1 is SGHTA and CDR2 is FQGTGA. Trimming stripped 5 bases from V and 4 bases from J, with 11 bases between. CDR3: CASSPSGGETQYF. CDR3 bases: TGTGCCAGCAGCCCGTCCGGAGGAGAGACCCAGTACTTC.

The J gene is TRBJ1-4, the V gene TRBV6-5; D ambiguous. Germline CDR1 is MNHEY and CDR2 is SVGAGI. The CDR3 runs 15 residues. V lost 0 bases, J lost 4 bases, and 9 bases lay in between. The CDR3: CASSYSREINEKLFF. The CDR3 region has the DNA TGTGCCAGCAGTTACTCGCGCGAGATTAATGAAAAACTGTTTTTT.

This clone was observed a single time. V is TRBV9 and J is TRBJ2-2; D uncertain. V dropped 1 base and J dropped 9 bases, with 7 bases sitting between them. CDR3 size: 12 residues. Germline V gene lookup returns CDR1 SGDLS and CDR2 YYNGEE. CDR3 in amino acids: CASSVSSRELFF. The CDR3 DNA reads TGTGCCAGCAGCGTATCTTCTAGGGAGCTGTTTTTT.

The genes are TRBV19 and TRBJ2-3; 8 bases are a match to TRBD2. The length of the CDR3 is 15 residues. V shed 5 bases and J 0 bases; nucleotides not matched to a gene: 4. Germline CDR1 reads LNHDA; CDR2 reads SQIVND (reference sequence). In DNA form, the CDR3 reads TGTGCCAGTAGTCTAGCGGGTAAGAGCACAGATACGCAGTATTTT. It is translated as CASSLAGKSTDTQYF.

The chain links TRBV2 to TRBJ2-1, with 14 bases aligning to TRBD2. The junction had 4 bases not matched to a gene; V was cut back by 4 bases and J by 5 bases. The length of the CDR3 is 16 residues. The germline V gene encodes CDR1 SNHLY and CDR2 FYNNEI. The CDR3 sequence: CASSGTSGRNNNEQFF. The DNA of the CDR3 is TGTGCCAGCAGTGGGACTAGCGGGAGGAATAACAATGAGCAGTTCTTC.

The V and J genes are TRBV29-1 and TRBJ2-1; the D gene is possibly TRBD1 (6 bases). V was trimmed by 4 bases and J by 7 bases, leaving 11 bases between them. The CDR3 has 12 residues. Germline-derived CDR1 and CDR2 are SQVTM and ANQGSEA. The CDR3 loop reads CSVAGQRNEQFF. DNA of the CDR3: TGCAGCGTTGCTGGACAGAGGAATGAGCAGTTCTTC.

This clone occurred a few times. This sequence joins TRBV19 and TRBJ1-5; 9 bases agree with TRBD1. Losses at the gene ends were 9 bases for V and 6 bases for J; bases not matched to a gene: 6. CDR1 and CDR2 from the germline V gene are LNHDA and SQIVND (reference sequence). The CDR3 runs to 13 residues. Here the CDR3 reads CASSTGGVQPQHF. The DNA of the CDR3 is TGTGCCAGCTCTACAGGGGGCGTTCAGCCCCAGCATTTT.

The CDR3 DNA reads TGCGCCAGCAGCTCTGTTAGCGGGGCCGGGGAGCTGTTTTTT. Amino acid sequence: CASSSVSGAGELFF. This chain links TRBV5-1 with TRBJ2-2; TRBD2 matches 8 bases. Germline loops: CDR1 SGHRS, CDR2 YFSETQ. The CDR3 totals 14 residues. The J segment lost 6 bases and the V segment lost 3 bases, leaving 4 bases of the junction unmatched.

The chain uses TRBV7-9 and TRBJ2-2, with unresolved D. The germline V gene encodes CDR1 SEHNR and CDR2 FQNEAQ (reference sequence). V was shortened by 11 bases and J by 0 bases, with 10 bases between the two germline ends. The CDR3 is made up of 13 amino acids. In nucleotides, the CDR3 is TGTGCCTGTGGCTCCGCGAACACCGGGGAGCTGTTTTTT. Amino acid sequence: CACGSANTGELFF.

V usage is TRBV5-5 and J usage is TRBJ1-1, with 9 bases that match TRBD1. Looked up from germline, CDR1 is SGHKS and CDR2 is YYEKEE (reference sequence). The CDR3 runs 15 residues. The junction had 4 bases not matched to a gene; V was cut back by 4 bases and J by 0 bases. CDR3 sequence (DNA): TGTGCCAGCAGCCGGACAGGGGTCATGAACACTGAAGCTTTCTTT. Protein sequence: CASSRTGVMNTEAFF.

V gene TRBV10-2 combines with J gene TRBJ2-7, with D possibly TRBD1 on 5 matching bases. There are 14 residues in the CDR3. Per the germline V gene, CDR1 is WSHSY and CDR2 is SAAADI. CDR3: CATQKAAGSYEQYF. In DNA, the CDR3 is TGCGCTACCCAGAAGGCAGCAGGGTCCTACGAGCAGTACTTC.

This clone was recorded once. V is TRBV5-1 and J is TRBJ1-1; perhaps TRBD1 as D (5 bases). The CDR3 is 16 residues long. The V end lost 0 bases, the J end lost 0 bases, and 12 bases lay between the germline ends. The germline V gene has CDR1 SGHRS and CDR2 YFSETQ. The CDR3 spells CASSLDLGRLNTEAFF. The CDR3, as DNA: TGCGCCAGCAGCTTGGATTTGGGGCGCCTGAACACTGAAGCTTTCTTT.

The chain employs TRBV24-1 and TRBJ1-1; possible D gene TRBD1, 6 bases. The CDR3 is 12 amino acids. Germline-derived CDR1 and CDR2 are KGHDR and SFDVKD. Trimming stripped 2 bases from V and 7 bases from J, with 7 bases between. The CDR3 reads CATSDYRDEAFF. The CDR3 DNA is TGTGCCACCAGTGATTACAGGGATGAAGCTTTCTTT.

The V and J genes are TRBV5-1 and TRBJ1-4, with D possibly TRBD1 on 6 matching bases. CDR3 length: 15 residues. Per the germline V gene, CDR1 is SGHRS and CDR2 is YFSETQ. V was pared by 0 bases and J by 3 bases, with 9 bases between. The CDR3 region is CASSLAPGANEKLFF. The CDR3 region has the DNA TGCGCCAGCAGCTTGGCACCAGGGGCTAATGAAAAACTGTTTTTT.

The CDR3 region is CASSQKKDRVEAFF. The CDR3 DNA reads as TGTGCCAGCAGCCAGAAAAAGGACAGGGTGGAAGCTTTCTTT. This chain uses TRBV3-1 (or the pseudogene TRBV3-2) with TRBJ1-1; TRBD1 matches 8 bases. Germline assignment: CDR1 LGHDT and CDR2 YNNKEL (reference sequence). The CDR3 has 14 amino acids. With V trimmed by 3 bases and J by 8 bases, 8 bases remained unmatched.

V usage is TRBV28 and J usage is TRBJ1-5; D possibly corresponds to TRBD1 (5 bases). CDR1 and CDR2 (germline): MDHEN, SYDVKM. V shed 5 bases and J shed 1 base, with 12 bases lying between them. The CDR3 runs to 15 residues. CDR3 residues: CASSHRGSSNQPQHF. In DNA form, the CDR3 reads TGTGCCAGCAGTCATAGGGGATCAAGCAATCAGCCCCAGCATTTT.

This chain links TRBV29-1 with TRBJ2-3, with 8 nucleotides matching TRBD2. V was clipped by 2 bases and J by 1 base; unmatched bases: 5. Per germline, CDR1 SQVTM and CDR2 ANQGSEA. The CDR3 is 15 residues long. This chain's CDR3 is CSVEKAGAGTDTQYF. DNA for the CDR3: TGCAGCGTTGAAAAAGCGGGGGCTGGCACAGATACGCAGTATTTT.

J is TRBJ2-1 and V is TRBV10-1; a weak D match, TRBD1 (6 bases). V was trimmed by 8 bases and J by 5 bases, leaving 22 bases between them. The CDR3 totals 16 residues. CDR1 WNHNN and CDR2 SYGVQD come from the germline V gene (reference sequence). Written as DNA, the CDR3 is TGCGCCAGCGCCACCGGGGAGCCGGGACACCACAATGAGCAGTTCTTC. Protein sequence: CASATGEPGHHNEQFF.